This T cell receptor (beta chain) was identified during a study of blood T cell repertoires in COVID-19. Sequencing used immunoSEQ multiplex PCR; TCRdb keeps in-frame clones, though not all of them. The sample includes approximately 49,000 clones, 84% seen only once; the top ten take around 1.5%. The length of the CDR3 is 15 residues. Germline CDR1 SNHLY, CDR2 FYNNEI. Trimming took 2 bases from V and 3 from J, leaving 11 bases between them. V and J are TRBV2 and TRBJ2-1; TRBD2 might be the D (6 bases). This receptor was taken from a man aged 50 or older with acute or convalescent COVID-19. The specimen sequenced was peripheral blood. In DNA, the CDR3 is TGTGCCAGCAGTGAAATTAGCGGAGACTACAATGAGCAGTTCTTC. Its protein product is CASSEISGDYNEQFF.